The clone carrying this TCR beta chain was counted at least ten times. The antigen is unknown. The data were obtained in a study of regulatory T cells in long-lasting Graves disease. General study findings and limits: TRBV28 was favored in persistent disease, as were TRBJ1-2 and TRBJ2-5. Possibly, too few samples lowered accuracy. Those with persistent disease had in common more public clonotypes (about 3,000) than new patients (approximately 1,000).

The time point denotes: persistent/refractory GD, antithyroid drugs over 5 years with positive TRAb. Researchers made the TCR library from RNA that was extracted from PBMCs. Under American Thyroid Association guidelines, Graves' disease was diagnosed. Losses at the gene ends were 5 bases for V and 5 bases for J; bases not matched to a gene: 9. Looked up from germline, CDR1 is SNHLY and CDR2 is FYNNEI. CDR3 length: 15 amino acids. Library construction for TCR beta used iRepertoire HTBI primers and Arm-PCR of CDR3 regions. TCRdb processed the multiplex PCR reads anew with MiXCR; each CDR3 protein has one entry. This sample has hundreds of thousands of distinct CDR3 sequences, with approximately 22% found just once.

The TCR originated in a female donor with Graves disease. Material: peripheral blood mononuclear cells (PBMCs), obtained when the disease was refractory, from a patient treated with antithyroid drugs. The J gene is TRBJ2-7, the V gene TRBV2; 10 bases line up with TRBD1. In DNA form, the CDR3 reads TGTGCCAGCAGTCAGTACGACAGGGGGCTCGACGAGCAGTACTTC. Translating gives CASSQYDRGLDEQYF.